Listed below are T cell receptor beta chains from one sample, sequenced in a study of T cell repertoires in cytomegalovirus infection. TCRdb analysed the reads with MiXCR anew, one entry per CDR3 protein. The repertoire holds around 740,000 distinct CDR3 sequences, with under 40% as singletons. The source material was PBMCs. Receptors were obtained from a human donor in good health (CMV status not recorded). Some clones in this sample may be carry-over from other donors' samples. Each CDR3 is given with its conserved first and last residue. The D gene is left open where the match is weak. Clone size, where shown, is once, few, many, or a class for clones that have expanded.

j_call | v_call | clone_size | d_call | cdr3_aa | cdr3_nt
TRBJ2-3 | TRBV5-3 | few | TRBD2 | CASSLGIGSGSTTDTQYF | TGTGCCAGCAGCTTGGGGATCGGAAGCGGGAGCACAACAGATACGCAGTATTTT
TRBJ1-1 | TRBV28 | few | TRBD1 | CASSHRDRGMNTEAFF | TGTGCCAGCAGCCACCGGGACAGAGGAATGAACACTGAAGCTTTCTTT
TRBJ2-1 | TRBV6-6 | NA | NA | CASSYPPGWPRGDEQFF | TGTGCCAGCAGTTACCCCCCCGGGTGGCCAAGGGGGGATGAGCAGTTCTTC
TRBJ2-2 | TRBV14 | NA | NA | CASSVHLQGALSGELFF | TGTGCCAGCAGCGTTCACCTACAGGGAGCCCTTTCCGGGGAGCTGTTTTTT
TRBJ2-1 | TRBV28 | NA | TRBD1 | CASSSRWGGQGNEQFF | TGTGCCAGCAGCTCTCGGTGGGGGGGACAGGGGAATGAGCAGTTCTTC
TRBJ1-5 | TRBV12-3/TRBV12-4 | few | TRBD1 | CASSSPGQARRQPQHF | TGTGCCAGCAGTTCCCCCGGACAGGCCCGACGTCAGCCCCAGCATTTT
TRBJ1-1 | TRBV7-9 | NA | NA | CASSFNTGRGTEAFF | TGTGCCAGCAGCTTCAATACAGGGAGGGGAACTGAAGCTTTCTTT
TRBJ2-3 | TRBV15 | NA | NA | CATSSAGTYTDTQYF | TGTGCCACCAGCAGCGCAGGGACCTACACAGATACGCAGTATTTT
TRBJ2-5 | TRBV28 | NA | NA | CASSYPTRQETQYF | TGTGCCAGCAGCTACCCCACTAGACAAGAGACCCAGTACTTC
TRBJ2-7 | TRBV6-1 | few | NA | CASSSWGEAPYEQYF | TGTGCCAGCAGTTCATGGGGAGAAGCTCCCTACGAGCAGTACTTC
TRBJ2-4 | TRBV18 | NA | TRBD2 | CASSSTRTSGNIQYF | TGTGCCAGCTCATCTACAAGGACTAGCGGAAACATTCAGTACTTC